The rows below give T cell receptor beta chains drawn from one sample of a study of blood T cell repertoires in COVID-19. Profiling relied on immunoSEQ multiplex PCR, and the TCRdb table lists in-frame clones only, not all of them. The repertoire has a few hundred thousand clones, roughly 87% of them found once; the top ten carry more than 2%. The sequenced material came from peripheral blood. Receptors originate from a man aged 18-30 years with active or convalescent COVID-19. Both conserved end residues are part of each CDR3. A D gene is named only where the DNA matches it firmly. Size is stated for part of the rows, as once, few or many counts, or as a class when the clone is expanded.

v_gene	abundance	len	j_gene	d_gene	CDR3nt	CDR3aa
TRBV28	few	16	TRBJ1-2	-	TGTGCCAGCAGTTTGACGGCTCGGGGACTCCCCTATGGCTACACCTTC	CASSLTARGLPYGYTF
TRBV27	-	15	TRBJ2-7	-	TGTGCCAGCAGTTTAAAAGCGGCCCATCCCTACGAGCAGTACTTC	CASSLKAAHPYEQYF
TRBV7-2	-	18	TRBJ2-3	-	TGTGCCAGCAGCTTAGGACCCCGAAGGAGGCTTCCGGACGATACGCAGTATTTT	CASSLGPRRRLPDDTQYF
TRBV11-2	-	13	TRBJ1-4	-	TGTGCCAGCAGCACGGGACTACGTGAAAAACTGTTTTTT	CASSTGLREKLFF
TRBV15	-	14	TRBJ1-6	TRBD1	TGTGCCACCAGCAGAGGGACAGGGAATTCACCCCTCCACTTT	CATSRGTGNSPLHF
TRBV14	few	15	TRBJ2-5	TRBD2	TGTGCCAGCAGCCGGACTAGTTGGTTCCAAGAGACCCAGTACTTC	CASSRTSWFQETQYF
TRBV7-9	-	16	TRBJ2-2	-	TGTGCCAGCAGCTGGCCGGGACTGCCGAAGACCGGGGAGCTGTTTTTT	CASSWPGLPKTGELFF
TRBV7-6	-	15	TRBJ2-1	-	TGTGCCAGCAGCTCCACCTTGGTCCCGACTGACGAGCAGTTCTTC	CASSSTLVPTDEQFF
TRBV27	-	15	TRBJ2-4	-	TGTGCCAGCAGTCCTATGGAGTTTTCCAAAAACATTCAGTACTTC	CASSPMEFSKNIQYF
TRBV6-2/TRBV6-3	-	11	TRBJ1-1	-	TGTGCCAGCAGTCCAGGGGTGGTCGCCGCCTTT	CASSPGVVAAF
TRBV4-1	-	16	TRBJ2-7	TRBD2	TGCGCCAGCAGCCCCGGAACTAGCGGGACGTTGTACGAGCAGTACTTC	CASSPGTSGTLYEQYF
TRBV4-3	-	15	TRBJ1-1	-	TGCGCCAGCAGCCAAGATCTTACAGGGATTTATGAAGCTTTCTTT	CASSQDLTGIYEAFF
TRBV27	-	14	TRBJ2-3	-	TGTGCCAGCGGTTCCGGGACAACCACAGATACGCAGTATTTT	CASGSGTTTDTQYF
TRBV11-2	-	12	TRBJ1-5	-	TGTGCCAGCAGCTACGAGCGCCAGCCCCAGCATTTT	CASSYERQPQHF
TRBV7-9	-	14	TRBJ2-5	-	TGTGCCAGCAGCTTAGTTCTTAGTCCGGAGACCCAGTACTTC	CASSLVLSPETQYF
TRBV4-3	-	16	TRBJ1-4	TRBD1	TGCGCCAGCAGCCCAAGCGCCGGCCAGGGGGGAGAAAAACTGTTTTTT	CASSPSAGQGGEKLFF
TRBV6-5	-	15	TRBJ1-3	TRBD1	TGTGCCAGCAGGGAGGACAGGGGATCTGGAAACACCATATATTTT	CASREDRGSGNTIYF
TRBV6-5	-	15	TRBJ2-7	-	TGTGCCAGCAGTTACCTTGCAGGGAAGGAGGGAGAGCAGTACTTC	CASSYLAGKEGEQYF
TRBV7-2	-	13	TRBJ2-1	-	TGTGCCAGCAGCCCTCACCAGGGTGGTGAGCAGTTCTTC	CASSPHQGGEQFF
TRBV5-1	-	22	TRBJ1-3	TRBD1	TGCGCCAGCAATATTGTCCCAGCCAAGGGGGCCCTAAAATTGAGCTCTGGAAACACCATATATTTT	CASNIVPAKGALKLSSGNTIYF
TRBV18	-	13	TRBJ1-1	-	TGTGCCAGCTCACTAGCGAGGAACACTGAAGCTTTCTTT	CASSLARNTEAFF
TRBV6-6	-	14	TRBJ2-2	-	TGTGCCAGCAGGGAGAAGGCTAACACCGGGGAGCTGTTTTTT	CASREKANTGELFF
TRBV3-1/TRBV3-2	-	14	TRBJ1-1	-	TGTGCCAGCAGCTCGTATGCAGGGAACACTGAAGCTTTCTTT	CASSSYAGNTEAFF
TRBV27	-	14	TRBJ2-1	TRBD2	TGTGCCAGCAGTTCCGGGACTAGCGCCAATGAGCAGTTCTTC	CASSSGTSANEQFF
TRBV28	-	17	TRBJ2-1	TRBD2	TGTGCCAGCAGTCCGGCTTTGTTAGCGGGCTCCTACAATGAGCAGTTCTTC	CASSPALLAGSYNEQFF